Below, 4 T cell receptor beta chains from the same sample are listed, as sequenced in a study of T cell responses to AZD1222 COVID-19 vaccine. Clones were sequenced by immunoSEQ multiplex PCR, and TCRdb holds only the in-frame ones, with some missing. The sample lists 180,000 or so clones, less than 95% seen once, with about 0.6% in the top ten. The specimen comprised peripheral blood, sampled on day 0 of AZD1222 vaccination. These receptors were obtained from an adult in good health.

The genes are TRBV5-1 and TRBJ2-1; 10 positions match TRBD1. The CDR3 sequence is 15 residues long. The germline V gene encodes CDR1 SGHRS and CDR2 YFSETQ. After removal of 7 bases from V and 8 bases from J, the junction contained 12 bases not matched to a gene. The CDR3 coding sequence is TGCGCCAGCGTACGGACAGGGGGTGTTGGGGATGAGCAGTTCTTC. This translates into CASVRTGGVGDEQFF.

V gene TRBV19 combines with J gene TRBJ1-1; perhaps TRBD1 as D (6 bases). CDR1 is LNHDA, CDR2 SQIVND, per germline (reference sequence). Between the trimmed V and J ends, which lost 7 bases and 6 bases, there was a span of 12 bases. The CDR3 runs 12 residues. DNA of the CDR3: TGTGCCAGTAACGACAGGCCTTCTGAAGCTTTCTTT. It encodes CASNDRPSEAFF.

CDR3 sequence (DNA): TGTGCCAGCAGCCTAACTAGATTGGTAGATACGCAGTATTTT. Its protein product is CASSLTRLVDTQYF. The chain joins TRBV7-2 to TRBJ2-3, with D possibly matching TRBD2 (5 bases). V lost 5 bases, J lost 5 bases, and 14 bases lay in between. The CDR3 totals 14 residues. Germline CDR1 reads SGHTA; CDR2 reads FQGNSA.

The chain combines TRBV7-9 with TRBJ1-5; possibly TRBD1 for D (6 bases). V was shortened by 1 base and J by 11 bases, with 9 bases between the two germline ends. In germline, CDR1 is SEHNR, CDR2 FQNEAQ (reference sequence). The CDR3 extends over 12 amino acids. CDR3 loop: CASSLGGAAQHF. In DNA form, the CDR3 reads TGTGCCAGCAGCTTAGGGGGGGCGGCCCAGCATTTT.